This TCR beta chain was profiled in a study of shared clonotypes between healthy human individuals. General study findings and limits: The study found approximately 5% of naive CD4 clonotypes shared across a few donors. Naive subsets tended to show greater estimated richness than memory subsets. The sampled material consisted only of blood, and tissue repertoires are likely to differ. Non-shared clonotypes showed lower generation probabilities than clonotypes common to all four donors.

Naive CD8 cells comprised CD45RO-negative, CCR7-positively selected cells, excluding terminally differentiated effector memory CD45RA+ cells. The method was immunoSEQ multiplex PCR; TCRdb's version includes in-frame clones alone and lacks a portion of them. This table has about 2.2 million clones, 93% appearing once. Regarding this clone: The antigen is undetermined.

Germline CDR1 is SEHNR and CDR2 is FQNEAQ (reference sequence). Trimming stripped 8 bases from V and 7 bases from J, with 8 bases between. The CDR3 extends over 11 amino acids. The sequenced material came from naive CD8+ T cells from PBMCs. This receptor was obtained from a man between 18 and 35 years old in good health. Some clones in this sample may be carry-over from other donors' samples. The chain has TRBV7-9 and TRBJ2-2, with D hard to call. The DNA for the CDR3 is TGTGCCAGCGAGGATCGCGGGGAGCTGTTTTTT. Protein sequence: CASEDRGELFF.